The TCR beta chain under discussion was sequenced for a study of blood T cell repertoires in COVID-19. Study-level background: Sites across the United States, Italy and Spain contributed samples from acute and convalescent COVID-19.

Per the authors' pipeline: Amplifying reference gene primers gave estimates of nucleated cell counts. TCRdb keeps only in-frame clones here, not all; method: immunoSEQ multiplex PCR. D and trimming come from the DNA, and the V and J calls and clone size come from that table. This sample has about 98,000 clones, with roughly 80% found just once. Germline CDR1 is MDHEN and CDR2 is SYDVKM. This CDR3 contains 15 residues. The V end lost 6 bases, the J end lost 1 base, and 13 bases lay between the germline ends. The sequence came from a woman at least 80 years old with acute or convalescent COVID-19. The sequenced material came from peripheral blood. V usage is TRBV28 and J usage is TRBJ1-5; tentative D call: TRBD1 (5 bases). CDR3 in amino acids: CASSTGEGSNQPQHF. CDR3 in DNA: TGTGCCAGCAGCACCGGGGAGGGGAGCAATCAGCCCCAGCATTTT.